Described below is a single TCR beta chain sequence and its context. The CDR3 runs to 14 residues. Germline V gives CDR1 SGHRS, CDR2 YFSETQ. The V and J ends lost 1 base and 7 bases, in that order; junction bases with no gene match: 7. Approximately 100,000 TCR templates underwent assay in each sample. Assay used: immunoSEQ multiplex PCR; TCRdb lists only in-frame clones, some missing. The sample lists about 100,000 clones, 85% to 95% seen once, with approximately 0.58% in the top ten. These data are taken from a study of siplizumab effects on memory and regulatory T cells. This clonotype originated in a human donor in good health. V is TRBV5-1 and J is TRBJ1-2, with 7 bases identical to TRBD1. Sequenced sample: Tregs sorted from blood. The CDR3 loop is CASSLPGGSRGYTF. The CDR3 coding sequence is TGCGCCAGCAGCTTGCCAGGGGGGTCCCGTGGCTACACCTTC. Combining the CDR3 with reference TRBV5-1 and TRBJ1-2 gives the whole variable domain KAGVTQTPRYLIKTRGQQVTLSCSPISGHRSVSWYQQTPGQGLQFLFEYFSETQRNKGNFPGRFSGRQFSNSRSEMNVSTLELGDSALYLCASSLPGGSRGYTFGSGTRLTVV.